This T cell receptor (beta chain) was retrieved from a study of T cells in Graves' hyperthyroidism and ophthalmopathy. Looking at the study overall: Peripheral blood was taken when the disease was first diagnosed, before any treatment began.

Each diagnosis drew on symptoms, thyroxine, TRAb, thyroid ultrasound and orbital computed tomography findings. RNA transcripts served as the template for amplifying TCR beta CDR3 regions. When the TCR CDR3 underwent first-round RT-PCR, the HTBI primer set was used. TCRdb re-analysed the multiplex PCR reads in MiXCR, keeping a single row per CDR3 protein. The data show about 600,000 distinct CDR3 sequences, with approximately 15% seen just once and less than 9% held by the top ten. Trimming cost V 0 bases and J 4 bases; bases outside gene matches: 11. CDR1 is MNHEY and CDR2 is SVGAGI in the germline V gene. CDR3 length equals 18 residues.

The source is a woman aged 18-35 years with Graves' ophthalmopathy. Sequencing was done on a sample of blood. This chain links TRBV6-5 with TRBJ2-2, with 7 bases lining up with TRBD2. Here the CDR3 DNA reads TGTGCCAGCAGTTACTCGATAGTTGAGCGGGACCGCACCGGGGAGCTGTTTTTT. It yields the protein CASSYSIVERDRTGELFF.